Below are 32 T cell receptor beta chains sequenced from a single sample in a study of blood T cell repertoires in COVID-19 (dated by TCRdb to about 2020). The library was produced with the immunoSEQ multiplex PCR assay. The clones in this table, taken by TCRdb from immuneACCESS, are in-frame only. Not every clone is retained; where verified, under half of the shortfall comes from an unresolved V gene, and the cause of the rest is unknown. Counted in this sample were roughly 100,000 clones; 91% of them appeared once. The ten largest clonotypes hold 5% to 6.5% of the sample. The specimen was peripheral blood. These receptors were obtained from a human donor in a cohort sampled during active COVID-19.

V and J are TRBV7-9 and TRBJ1-1, with D possibly being TRBD1 (5 bases). This CDR3 has 15 residues. Trimming took 2 bases from V and 1 from J, leaving 11 bases between them. Looked up from germline, CDR1 is SEHNR and CDR2 is FQNEAQ (reference sequence). The CDR3 loop is CASSLLSGPNTEAFF. Here the CDR3 DNA reads TGTGCCAGCAGCTTATTATCAGGGCCGAACACTGAAGCTTTCTTT.

For this clone: At one boundary the junction diverges from the germline segment, which might be a read error. CDR3 amino acids: CASSPRRDRAYNEQFF. The CDR3, as DNA: TGTGCTAGCAGCCCCCGGCGGGACAGGGCATACAATGAGCAGTTCTTC. The V call is TRBV7-7, the J call TRBJ2-1, with TRBD1 matching 9 bases. Germline CDR1 and CDR2: SSHAT and FNYEAQ (reference sequence). CDR3 length: 16 residues.

This chain uses TRBV11-2 with TRBJ2-1, with 12 bases lining up with TRBD2. J gave up 7 bases and V 9 bases, and 10 bases lay outside the gene matches. The CDR3 extends over 15 amino acids. Germline V CDR1 and CDR2: SGHAT, FQNNGV. CDR3 DNA sequence: TGTGCCAGTGTTGATTCTAGCGGGGGGGGAAATGAGCAGTTCTTC. Protein product: CASVDSSGGGNEQFF.

J is TRBJ2-7 and V is TRBV19; no firm D call. The germline gives CDR1 LNHDA, CDR2 SQIVND (reference sequence). The CDR3 covers 11 residues. V was pared by 1 base and J by 6 bases, with 4 bases between. The CDR3 sequence: CASSIGAEQYF. The CDR3 nucleotides are TGTGCCAGTAGTATAGGGGCCGAGCAGTACTTC.

The J gene is TRBJ2-5, the V gene TRBV4-3, with TRBD2 matching over 10 bases. The V and J ends lost 4 bases and 4 bases, in that order; junction bases with no gene match: 6. The CDR3 runs to 15 residues. Germline-derived CDR1 and CDR2 are LGHNA and YSLEER. CDR3 in amino acids: CASSRQREGGETQYF. The CDR3 nucleotides read TGCGCCAGCAGCCGACAGCGGGAGGGCGGAGAGACCCAGTACTTC.

V and J are TRBV12-3 or TRBV12-4 and TRBJ1-4, with 8 bases aligning to TRBD1. The CDR3 runs to 12 residues. J lost 7 bases, V lost 6 bases, and 1 base had no gene match. In DNA, the CDR3 is TGTGCCAGCAGACAGGGGGGTGAAAAACTGTTTTTT. This translates into CASRQGGEKLFF.

The chain uses TRBV6-6 and TRBJ1-2; the match to TRBD1 covers 8 bases. The V segment lost 4 bases and the J segment 6 bases; nucleotides outside the gene matches: 7. The CDR3 has 14 amino acids. Germline V gene data show CDR1 as MNHNY and CDR2 as SVGAGI (reference sequence). The CDR3 spells CASSSPTGGNGYTF. CDR3 sequence (DNA): TGTGCCAGCAGTTCCCCTACAGGGGGGAATGGCTACACCTTC.

The chain has TRBV5-6 and TRBJ1-3; D possibly corresponds to TRBD1 (5 bases). This CDR3 region has 16 residues. The germline V gene encodes CDR1 SGHDT and CDR2 YYEEEE. Trimming pared 0 bases from V and 4 bases from J, leaving 14 bases between. In DNA, the CDR3 is TGTGCCAGCAGCTTGGATCTGGGGCCTGGGGGAAACACCATATATTTT. It translates to CASSLDLGPGGNTIYF.

The genes are TRBV6-2 or TRBV6-3 and TRBJ1-1; D is ambiguous. This CDR3 spans 16 amino acids. CDR1 is MNHEY, CDR2 SVGEGT, per germline. Trimming left V 0 bases short and J 1 base short, with 12 bases between. The CDR3 sequence is CASSYSIRSSNTEAFF. As DNA, the CDR3 is TGTGCCAGCAGTTACTCGATACGGAGTTCGAACACTGAAGCTTTCTTT.

The chain has TRBV4-2 and TRBJ2-3; 16 bases line up with TRBD2. V shed 1 base, J shed 0 bases, and the junction held 13 bases outside the gene matches. Germline CDR1 reads LGHNA; CDR2 reads YNFKEQ. The CDR3 is made up of 22 amino acids. This CDR3 reads CASSQVGTGLAGGTLSTDTQYF. In DNA, the CDR3 is TGTGCCAGCAGCCAAGTGGGTACGGGACTAGCGGGGGGGACTCTTAGCACAGATACGCAGTATTTT.

V gene TRBV5-5 combines with J gene TRBJ1-1; 7 bases map to TRBD1. V dropped 6 bases and J dropped 1; count of bases not matched to a gene: 3. Germline V gives CDR1 SGHKS, CDR2 YYEKEE (reference sequence). This CDR3 is 13 amino acids long. CDR3 nucleotide sequence: TGTGCCAGCACAAGGACAGGGAACACTGAAGCTTTCTTT. The encoded protein is CASTRTGNTEAFF.

This clone was observed a handful of times. The chain recombines TRBV12-5 with TRBJ1-6, with D perhaps matching TRBD1 (6 bases). The CDR3 contains 14 residues. V was cut by 5 bases and J by 7 bases, with 12 bases left in between. Germline V gene sequence: CDR1 LGHNT, CDR2 FRNRAP. For the CDR3, the DNA is TGTGCTAGTGGTGCACAGGGATGGAATTCACCCCTCCACTTT. Translation: CASGAQGWNSPLHF.

With regard to this clone: One end of the junction does not line up with germline, which may come from a read error. Distinct nucleotide sequences in the sample also encode this CDR3. The chain joins TRBV19 to TRBJ2-1; 9 nucleotides agree with TRBD2. CDR3 length: 17 residues. In germline, CDR1 is LNHDA, CDR2 SQIVND (reference sequence). As DNA, the CDR3 is TGTGCAAGTAGGTTAGCGGGGGCCCTAAGCTCCTACAATGAGCAGTTCTTC. Protein: CASRLAGALSSYNEQFF.

The chain combines TRBV29-1 with TRBJ1-1, with D possibly being TRBD1 (5 bases). Germline assignment: CDR1 SQVTM and CDR2 ANQGSEA. This CDR3 comprises 12 residues. V was pared by 7 bases and J by 0 bases, with 9 bases between. In DNA, the CDR3 is TGCAGCGCCGGACAAATGAACACTGAAGCTTTCTTT. Its translation: CSAGQMNTEAFF.

This chain joins TRBV6-5 and TRBJ2-3, with D perhaps matching TRBD2 (7 bases). V lost 7 bases, J lost 4 bases, and 18 bases lay in between. The CDR3 extends over 15 amino acids. The germline V gene encodes CDR1 MNHEY and CDR2 SVGAGI. CDR3 nucleotides: TGTGCCAGCAAAGGCGGGGGCTCCGGGCCAGATACGCAGTATTTT. It specifies CASKGGGSGPDTQYF.

The rearrangement joins TRBV6-6 to TRBJ2-4; perhaps TRBD2 as D (6 bases). V lost 5 bases to trimming and J lost 0 bases, with 23 bases between them. The CDR3 spans 19 residues. Germline V CDR1 and CDR2: MNHNY, SVGAGI (reference sequence). CDR3 amino acids: CASSPRPVGDLVAKNIQYF. CDR3 DNA: TGTGCCAGCAGTCCGCGTCCGGTGGGGGACTTAGTAGCCAAAAACATTCAGTACTTC.

The V call is TRBV4-1, the J call TRBJ2-2; possible D gene TRBD1, 6 bases. The CDR3 spans 16 residues. V lost 3 bases to trimming and J lost 5 bases, with 16 bases between them. CDR1 is MGHRA and CDR2 is YSYEKL in the germline V gene. The CDR3 nucleotides read TGCGCCAGCAGCCAGGGCACCAATAGGGGGACCGGGGAGCTGTTTTTT. Its translation: CASSQGTNRGTGELFF.

The rearrangement joins TRBV19 to TRBJ2-1; D gene unclear. The V end was cut by 3 bases, the J end by 3 bases, with 12 bases between. Germline V lookup: CDR1 LNHDA, CDR2 SQIVND (reference sequence). The length of the CDR3 is 15 residues. The CDR3 nucleotides read TGTGCCAGTAGTATTGCCCCCGGTGGCTACAATGAGCAGTTCTTC. It yields the protein CASSIAPGGYNEQFF.

This rearrangement joins TRBV27 to TRBJ2-2; 9 positions agree with TRBD1. There are 14 residues in the CDR3. With 3 bases clipped from V and 4 bases from J, the junction kept 0 bases outside the gene matches. Germline CDR1 reads MNHEY; CDR2 reads SMNVEV (reference sequence). The CDR3 coding sequence is TGTGCCAGCAGTTTGACAGGGGGCACCGGGGAGCTGTTTTTT. Protein: CASSLTGGTGELFF.

This sequence joins TRBV6-2 or TRBV6-3 and TRBJ1-2, with 7 positions matching TRBD1. The CDR3 is 15 amino acids. Per the germline V gene, CDR1 is MNHEY and CDR2 is SVGEGT. The V gene end was trimmed by 4 bases and the J gene end by 5 bases; junction bases not matched to a gene: 10. The CDR3 sequence: CASSSSGTASYGYTF. The CDR3 DNA reads TGTGCCAGCAGTTCATCCGGGACAGCATCGTATGGCTACACCTTC.

The chain is built from TRBV7-8 and TRBJ1-2; 8 bases map to TRBD1. CDR1 is SGHVS and CDR2 is FQNEAQ in the germline V gene. The CDR3 has 15 amino acids. With 5 bases clipped from V and 5 bases from J, the junction kept 10 bases outside the gene matches. The CDR3 loop reads CASSNRDRPYYGYTF. The CDR3 DNA sequence: TGTGCCAGCAGCAACCGGGACAGGCCGTATTATGGCTACACCTTC.

The chain joins TRBV7-9 to TRBJ2-1, with TRBD2 matching 10 bases. V trimming: 3 bases; J trimming: 4 bases; junction bases outside the gene matches: 6. Looked up from germline, CDR1 is SEHNR and CDR2 is FQNEAQ (reference sequence). The CDR3 runs to 16 residues. Here the CDR3 reads CASSFLAGVSYNEQFF. In nucleotides, the CDR3 is TGTGCCAGCAGCTTTCTAGCGGGAGTATCTTACAATGAGCAGTTCTTC.

J is TRBJ1-5 and V is TRBV29-1, with D perhaps TRBD1 (5 bases). Germline-derived CDR1 and CDR2 are SQVTM and ANQGSEA. The V end was cut by 2 bases, the J end by 6 bases, with 14 bases between. The CDR3 length is 14 residues. The CDR3 sequence: CSVEMCRGGQPQHF. The DNA for the CDR3 is TGCAGCGTTGAAATGTGCCGGGGGGGTCAGCCCCAGCATTTT.

This clone showed up just a few times. V gene TRBV19 combines with J gene TRBJ2-1; 8 positions match TRBD2. Trimming removed 5 bases from V and 9 bases from J; junction bases left unmatched: 9. CDR3 length: 14 amino acids. The germline gives CDR1 LNHDA, CDR2 SQIVND (reference sequence). CDR3 nucleotides: TGTGCCAGTAGTCCAGCGGGAGCGTTTAGTGAGCAGTTCTTC. This encodes CASSPAGAFSEQFF. Full variable domain (missing parts from reference TRBV19 and TRBJ2-1): DGGITQSPKYLFRKEGQNVTLSCEQNLNHDAMYWYRQDPGQGLRLIYYSQIVNDFQKGDIAEGYSVSREKKESFPLTVTSAQKNPTAFYLCASSPAGAFSEQFFGPGTRLTVL.

Only a few counts were recorded for this clone. This specimen includes other DNA sequences encoding the same CDR3. J is TRBJ2-1 and V is TRBV7-2; 10 bases fit TRBD2. The V gene end was trimmed by 3 bases and the J gene end by 4 bases; junction bases not matched to a gene: 3. The germline gives CDR1 SGHTA, CDR2 FQGNSA. CDR3 length equals 15 residues. The CDR3 reads CASSLTSGPYNEQFF. CDR3 nucleotide sequence: TGTGCCAGCAGCTTGACTAGCGGGCCTTACAATGAGCAGTTCTTC.

This sequence joins TRBV27 and TRBJ2-7; D not resolved. Germline CDR1 MNHEY, CDR2 SMNVEV (reference sequence). This CDR3 comprises 13 residues. V shed 6 bases and J shed 4 bases, with 13 bases lying between them. CDR3 sequence: CASSPRSLYEQYF. The CDR3 DNA sequence: TGTGCCAGCAGCCCGAGGAGTCTATACGAGCAGTACTTC.

The chain employs TRBV4-3 and TRBJ2-6; perhaps TRBD2 as D (5 bases). The germline gives CDR1 LGHNA, CDR2 YSLEER. V lost 3 bases and J 1 base, leaving 13 bases between the germline ends. The CDR3 covers 17 residues. CDR3 sequence reads: CASSHDAWTSGANVLTF. The CDR3 nucleotides read TGCGCCAGCAGCCACGACGCGTGGACTTCTGGGGCCAACGTCCTGACTTTC.

This clone was recorded only once. The chain carries TRBV6-6 and TRBJ2-7, with D unresolved. The CDR3 is 13 amino acids. Per germline, CDR1 MNHNY and CDR2 SVGAGI (reference sequence). V lost 2 bases, J lost 7 bases, and 12 bases lay in between. In DNA, the CDR3 is TGTGCCAGCAGTTACATGGGCCCACGGGAGCAGTACTTC. Its translation: CASSYMGPREQYF.

This chain joins TRBV14 and TRBJ2-7; TRBD2 aligns across 7 bases. This CDR3 region has 14 residues. Germline lookup yields CDR1 SGHDN and CDR2 FVKESK. J lost 4 bases, V lost 6 bases, and 9 bases had no gene match. The CDR3 spells CASSIGLGVYEQYF. The CDR3 DNA reads TGTGCCAGCAGTATCGGACTAGGGGTATACGAGCAGTACTTC.

The chain recombines TRBV5-4 with TRBJ1-3; maybe TRBD1 (5 bases). Trimming cost V 0 bases and J 0 bases, with 10 bases left between them. The CDR3 spans 16 residues. Germline-derived CDR1 and CDR2 are SGHNT and YYREEE (reference sequence). The chain's CDR3 is CASSLAGTVSGNTIYF. CDR3 DNA: TGTGCCAGCAGCTTGGCAGGGACTGTCTCTGGAAACACCATATATTTT.

The chain links TRBV30 to TRBJ1-1; tentative D call: TRBD1 (6 bases). The CDR3 has 12 amino acids. Germline V gives CDR1 GTSNPN, CDR2 SVGIG (reference sequence). Trimming took off 0 bases at V and 11 bases at J, with 13 bases between the two ends. The CDR3 is CAWSVPGTNAFF. The CDR3 DNA reads as TGTGCCTGGAGTGTACCTGGGACAAACGCTTTCTTT.

The chain uses TRBV5-5 and TRBJ2-1; possible D gene TRBD1, 5 bases. Germline V gene lookup returns CDR1 SGHKS and CDR2 YYEKEE (reference sequence). V was pared by 4 bases and J by 9 bases, with 11 bases between. The CDR3 runs 12 residues. CDR3: CASSRAGIEQFF. The CDR3 DNA is TGTGCCAGCAGCCGGGCAGGGATTGAGCAGTTCTTC. The variable domain in full, with the rest retrieved from reference TRBV5-5 and TRBJ2-1, is DAGVTQSPTHLIKTRGQQVTLRCSPISGHKSVSWYQQVLGQGPQFIFQYYEKEERGRGNFPDRFSARQFPNYSSELNVNALLLGDSALYLCASSRAGIEQFFGPGTRLTVL.